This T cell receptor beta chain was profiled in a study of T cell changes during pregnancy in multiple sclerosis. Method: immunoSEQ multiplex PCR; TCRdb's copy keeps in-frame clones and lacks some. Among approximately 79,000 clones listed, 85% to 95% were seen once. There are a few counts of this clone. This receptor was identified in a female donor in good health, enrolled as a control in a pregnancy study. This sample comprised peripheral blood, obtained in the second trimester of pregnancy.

The CDR3 region is CAWSGQGVSPQHF. Written as DNA, the CDR3 is TGTGCCTGGAGTGGACAGGGAGTTTCGCCCCAGCATTTT. The chain recombines TRBV30 with TRBJ1-5, with 7 bases lining up with TRBD1. Germline CDR1 and CDR2: GTSNPN and SVGIG (reference sequence). The V gene end was trimmed by 1 base and the J gene end by 9 bases; junction bases not matched to a gene: 6. This CDR3 comprises 13 residues.